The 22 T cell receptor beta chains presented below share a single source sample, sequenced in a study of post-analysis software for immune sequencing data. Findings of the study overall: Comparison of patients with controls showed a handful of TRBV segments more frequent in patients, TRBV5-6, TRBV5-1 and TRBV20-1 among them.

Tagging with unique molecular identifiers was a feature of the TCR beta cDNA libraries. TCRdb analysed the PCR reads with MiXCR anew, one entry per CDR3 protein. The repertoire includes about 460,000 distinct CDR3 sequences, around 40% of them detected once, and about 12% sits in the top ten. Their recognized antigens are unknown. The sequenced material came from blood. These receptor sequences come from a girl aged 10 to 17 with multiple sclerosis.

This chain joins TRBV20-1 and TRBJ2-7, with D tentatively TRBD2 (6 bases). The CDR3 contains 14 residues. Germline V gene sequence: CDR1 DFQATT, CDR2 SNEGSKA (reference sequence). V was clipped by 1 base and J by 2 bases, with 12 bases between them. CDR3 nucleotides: TGCAGTGCTAGAGGGCAGGGAGGCCCCTACGAGCAGTACTTC. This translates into CSARGQGGPYEQYF.

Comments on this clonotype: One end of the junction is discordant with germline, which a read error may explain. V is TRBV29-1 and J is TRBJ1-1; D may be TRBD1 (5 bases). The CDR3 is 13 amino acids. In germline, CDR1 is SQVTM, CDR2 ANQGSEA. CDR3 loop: CSVEGQMNPEAFF. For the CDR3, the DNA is TGCAGCGTTGAAGGACAGATGAACCCTGAAGCTTTCTTT.

CDR3 sequence reads: CAISEALAGNEQFF. Written as DNA, the CDR3 is TGTGCCATCAGTGAGGCCCTGGCGGGTAATGAGCAGTTCTTC. The rearrangement links TRBV10-3 to TRBJ2-1; D is possibly TRBD2 (5 bases). The V and J ends lost 2 bases and 7 bases respectively, with 12 bases between them. In germline, CDR1 is ENHRY, CDR2 SYGVKD. The CDR3 sequence is 14 residues long.

CDR3 sequence: CASRPRLSPSGYTF. DNA for the CDR3: TGTGCCAGCAGGCCTCGACTTTCCCCATCTGGCTACACCTTC. The genes are TRBV12-3 or TRBV12-4 and TRBJ1-2; D not certain. This CDR3 spans 14 amino acids. Between the trimmed V and J ends, which lost 6 bases and 7 bases, there was a span of 18 bases.

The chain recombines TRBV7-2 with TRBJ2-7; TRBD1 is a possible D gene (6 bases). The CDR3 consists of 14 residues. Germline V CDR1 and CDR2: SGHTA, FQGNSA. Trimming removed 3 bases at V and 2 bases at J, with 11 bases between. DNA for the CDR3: TGTGCCAGCAGCTTCGGACAGATAGCCTACGAGCAGTACTTC. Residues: CASSFGQIAYEQYF.

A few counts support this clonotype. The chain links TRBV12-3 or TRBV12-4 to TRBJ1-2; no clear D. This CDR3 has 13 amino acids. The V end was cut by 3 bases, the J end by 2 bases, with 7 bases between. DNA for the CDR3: TGTGCCAGCAGTTTTATACAGAACTATGGCTACACCTTC. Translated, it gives CASSFIQNYGYTF.

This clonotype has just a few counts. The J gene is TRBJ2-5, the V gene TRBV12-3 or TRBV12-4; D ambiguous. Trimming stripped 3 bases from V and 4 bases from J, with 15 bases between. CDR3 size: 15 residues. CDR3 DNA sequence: TGTGCCAGCAGTTTGTTGGCAGGCGGCCCAGAGACCCAGTACTTC. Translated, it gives CASSLLAGGPETQYF.

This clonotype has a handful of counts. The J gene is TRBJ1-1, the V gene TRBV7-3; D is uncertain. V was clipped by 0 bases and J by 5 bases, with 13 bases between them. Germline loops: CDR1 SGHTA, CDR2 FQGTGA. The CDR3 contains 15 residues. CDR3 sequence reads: CASSLTPEGRTEAFF. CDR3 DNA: TGTGCCAGCAGCTTAACCCCGGAAGGCAGAACTGAAGCTTTCTTT.

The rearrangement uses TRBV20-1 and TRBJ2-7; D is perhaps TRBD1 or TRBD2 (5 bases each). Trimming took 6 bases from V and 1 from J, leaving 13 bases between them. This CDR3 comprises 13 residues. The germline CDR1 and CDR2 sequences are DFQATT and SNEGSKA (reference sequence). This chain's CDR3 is CSAPGPRSYEQYF. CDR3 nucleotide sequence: TGCAGTGCGCCGGGACCGCGGTCCTACGAGCAGTACTTC.

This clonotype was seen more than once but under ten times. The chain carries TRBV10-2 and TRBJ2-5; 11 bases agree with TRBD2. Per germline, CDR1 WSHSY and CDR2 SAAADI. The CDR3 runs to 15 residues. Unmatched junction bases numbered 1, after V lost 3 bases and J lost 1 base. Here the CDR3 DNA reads TGCGCCAGCAGTGACACTAGCGGGAGCCAAGAGACCCAGTACTTC. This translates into CASSDTSGSQETQYF.

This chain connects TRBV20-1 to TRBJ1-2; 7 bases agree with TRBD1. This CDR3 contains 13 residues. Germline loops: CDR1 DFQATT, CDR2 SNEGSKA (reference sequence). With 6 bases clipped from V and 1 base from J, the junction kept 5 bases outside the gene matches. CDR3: CSAAYRGNYGYTF. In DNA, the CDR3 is TGCAGTGCCGCTTACAGGGGTAACTATGGCTACACCTTC.

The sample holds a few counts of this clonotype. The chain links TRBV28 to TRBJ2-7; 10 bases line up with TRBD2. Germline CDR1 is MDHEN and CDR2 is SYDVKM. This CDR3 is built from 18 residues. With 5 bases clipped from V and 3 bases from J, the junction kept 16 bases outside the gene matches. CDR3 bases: TGTGCCAGCAGTCACCAACTAGCGGGAACATATATAGGCTACGAGCAGTACTTC. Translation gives CASSHQLAGTYIGYEQYF.

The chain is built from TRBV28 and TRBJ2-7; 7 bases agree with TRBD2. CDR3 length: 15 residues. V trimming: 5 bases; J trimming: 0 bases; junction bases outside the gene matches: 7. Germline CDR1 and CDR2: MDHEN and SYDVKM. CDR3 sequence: CASSLWTRRSYEQYF. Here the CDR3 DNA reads TGTGCCAGCAGTCTCTGGACTAGACGCTCCTACGAGCAGTACTTC.

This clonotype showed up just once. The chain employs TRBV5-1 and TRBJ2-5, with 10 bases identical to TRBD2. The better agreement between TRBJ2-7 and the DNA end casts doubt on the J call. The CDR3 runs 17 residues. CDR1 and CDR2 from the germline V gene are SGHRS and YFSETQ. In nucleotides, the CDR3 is TGCGCCAGCAGCTTTTGGTCTAGCGGGAGCCCCGCCGCCGAGCAGTACTTC. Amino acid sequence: CASSFWSSGSPAAEQYF.

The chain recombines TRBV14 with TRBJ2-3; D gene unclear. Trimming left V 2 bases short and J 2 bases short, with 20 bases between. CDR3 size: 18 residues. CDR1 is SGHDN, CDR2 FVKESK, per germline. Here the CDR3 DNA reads TGTGCCAGCAGCCAACGTGTGATGCAGAGAATTTTCACAGATACGCAGTATTTT. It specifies CASSQRVMQRIFTDTQYF. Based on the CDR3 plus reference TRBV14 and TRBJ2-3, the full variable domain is EAGVTQFPSHSVIEKGQTVTLRCDPISGHDNLYWYRRVMGKEIKFLLHFVKESKQDESGMPNNRFLAERTGGTYSTLKVQPAELEDSGVYFCASSQRVMQRIFTDTQYFGPGTRLTVL.

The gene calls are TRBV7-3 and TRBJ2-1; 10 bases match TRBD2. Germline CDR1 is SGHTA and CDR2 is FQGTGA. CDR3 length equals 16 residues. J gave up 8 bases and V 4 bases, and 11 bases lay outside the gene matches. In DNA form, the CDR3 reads TGTGCCAGCAGCTCTAGGCTAGCGGGAGAAGGGGATGAGCAGTTCTTC. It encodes CASSSRLAGEGDEQFF.

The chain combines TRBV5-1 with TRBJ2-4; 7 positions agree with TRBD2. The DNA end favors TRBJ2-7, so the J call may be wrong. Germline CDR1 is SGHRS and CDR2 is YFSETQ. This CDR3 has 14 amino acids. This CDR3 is CASSLGREGYEQYF. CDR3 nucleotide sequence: TGCGCCAGCAGCTTAGGCAGGGAGGGCTACGAGCAGTACTTC.

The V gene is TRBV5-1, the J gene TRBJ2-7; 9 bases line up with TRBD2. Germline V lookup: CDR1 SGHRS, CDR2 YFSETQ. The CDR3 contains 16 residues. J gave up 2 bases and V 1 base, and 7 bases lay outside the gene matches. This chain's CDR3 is CASSLYDPSGTYEQYF. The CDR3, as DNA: TGCGCCAGCAGCTTGTATGACCCTAGCGGGACCTACGAGCAGTACTTC.

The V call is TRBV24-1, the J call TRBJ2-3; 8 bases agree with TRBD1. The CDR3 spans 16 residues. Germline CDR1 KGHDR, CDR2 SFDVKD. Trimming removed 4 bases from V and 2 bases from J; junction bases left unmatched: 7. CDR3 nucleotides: TGTGCCACCAGTGAAGCCGACAGGGGTTACACAGATACGCAGTATTTT. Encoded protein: CATSEADRGYTDTQYF.

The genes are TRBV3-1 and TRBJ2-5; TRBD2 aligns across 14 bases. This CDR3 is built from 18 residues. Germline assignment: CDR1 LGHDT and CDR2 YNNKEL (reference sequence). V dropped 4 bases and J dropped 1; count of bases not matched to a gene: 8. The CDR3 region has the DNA TGTGCCAGCAGCCGGCGCGGGACTAGCGGGGGTTTCCAAGAGACCCAGTACTTC. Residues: CASSRRGTSGGFQETQYF.

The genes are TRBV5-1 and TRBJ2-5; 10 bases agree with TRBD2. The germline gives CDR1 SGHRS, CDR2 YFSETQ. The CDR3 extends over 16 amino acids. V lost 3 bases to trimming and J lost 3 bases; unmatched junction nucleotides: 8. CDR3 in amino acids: CASSSWTSGAEETQYF. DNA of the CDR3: TGCGCCAGCAGCTCATGGACTAGCGGAGCGGAAGAGACCCAGTACTTC.

The CDR3 sequence is CASSAGALNTEAFF. The CDR3 region has the DNA TGTGCCAGCAGCGCGGGGGCCCTGAACACTGAAGCTTTCTTT. The V call is TRBV7-2, the J call TRBJ1-1, with D maybe TRBD1 (6 bases). Trimming pared 5 bases from V and 0 bases from J, leaving 10 bases between. The germline V gene encodes CDR1 SGHTA and CDR2 FQGNSA. This CDR3 contains 14 residues. Supplemented by reference TRBV7-2 and TRBJ1-1, the full variable domain reads GAGVSQSPSNKVTEKGKDVELRCDPISGHTALYWYRQSLGQGLEFLIYFQGNSAPDKSGLPSDRFSAERTGGSVSTLTIQRTQQEDSAVYLCASSAGALNTEAFFGQGTRLTVV.